This entry features one T cell receptor beta chain sequence. Clones were sequenced by immunoSEQ multiplex PCR, and TCRdb holds only the in-frame ones, with some missing. The data show some 120,000 clones, more than 80% seen once. These data come from a study of control samples from healthy donors and cancer patients. Trimming removed 6 bases from V and 5 bases from J; junction bases left unmatched: 9. The CDR3 length is 14 residues. Germline CDR1 GTSNPN, CDR2 SVGIG (reference sequence). The TCR sequence derives from a man aged 18 to 30 in good health. The rearrangement links TRBV30 to TRBJ2-1, with TRBD2 matching over 8 bases. What was sequenced was blood. CDR3 nucleotide sequence: TGTGCCTGTTCTCCGGGACTAGGTAACAATGAGCAGTTCTTC. It translates to CACSPGLGNNEQFF.